This entry lists 26 T cell receptor beta chains sequenced from one sample in a study of CD4+ T cells in melanoma. TCRdb keeps only in-frame clones here, not all; method: immunoSEQ multiplex PCR. In the table there are about 50,000 clones, about 91% of which are singletons. Specimen: peripheral blood. These receptors were collected from a human donor with melanoma.

The V and J genes are TRBV15 and TRBJ2-5; 8 positions agree with TRBD1. The junction had 4 bases not matched to a gene; V was cut back by 0 bases and J by 13 bases. The CDR3 sequence is 12 residues long. Per germline, CDR1 LNHNV and CDR2 YYDKDF (reference sequence). CDR3 sequence reads: CATSRDRDRRYF. Written as DNA, the CDR3 is TGTGCCACCAGCAGAGACCGGGACAGGAGGTACTTC.

This chain links TRBV7-8 with TRBJ2-1; the D is unclear. Trimming stripped 5 bases from V and 7 bases from J, with 15 bases between. CDR1 and CDR2 from the germline V gene are SGHVS and FQNEAQ. This CDR3 is built from 14 residues. CDR3 region: CASSNRVTWNEQFF. CDR3 DNA: TGTGCCAGCAGCAACCGGGTCACATGGAATGAGCAGTTCTTC.

About this clone itself: Other DNA sequences in the sample encode the same CDR3. The chain employs TRBV14 and TRBJ1-3, with D maybe TRBD1 (6 bases). V was pared by 0 bases and J by 3 bases, with 9 bases between. Germline CDR1 SGHDN, CDR2 FVKESK. There are 15 residues in the CDR3. CDR3 residues: CASSQEGAFGNTIYF. The CDR3 DNA sequence: TGTGCCAGCAGCCAAGAGGGGGCATTTGGAAACACCATATATTTT.

The chain recombines TRBV10-3 with TRBJ2-7; no clear D. The CDR3 length is 12 residues. The V and J ends lost 3 bases and 7 bases respectively, with 10 bases between them. Germline assignment: CDR1 ENHRY and CDR2 SYGVKD. The CDR3 protein is CAISDGGREQYF. The CDR3 bases are TGTGCCATCAGTGATGGCGGTAGAGAGCAGTACTTC.

This clone was seen a single time. The V call is TRBV15, the J call TRBJ2-1; 8 bases are a match to TRBD1. V lost 4 bases, J lost 8 bases, and 4 bases stayed unmatched. The CDR3 runs to 13 residues. Germline values: CDR1 LNHNV, CDR2 YYDKDF (reference sequence). The DNA for the CDR3 is TGTGCCACCAGCAAGGACAGGGTCGATGAGCAGTTCTTC. Its protein is CATSKDRVDEQFF.

The chain links TRBV11-2 to TRBJ2-5; 9 nucleotides agree with TRBD2. The CDR3 is 16 amino acids. Trimming at V came to 8 bases and at J to 4 bases, leaving 14 bases not matched to a gene. Germline lookup yields CDR1 SGHAT and CDR2 FQNNGV. In DNA, the CDR3 is TGTGCCAGCGGATTGGGGGCTAGCGGGGTAGGAGAGACCCAGTACTTC. This sequence encodes CASGLGASGVGETQYF.

The rearrangement uses TRBV19 and TRBJ2-3; 7 bases are a match to TRBD1. Germline values: CDR1 LNHDA, CDR2 SQIVND (reference sequence). The V gene end was trimmed by 0 bases and the J gene end by 2 bases; junction bases not matched to a gene: 8. The CDR3 has 17 residues. The CDR3 sequence: CASSIEYYRGITDTQYF. In DNA, the CDR3 is TGTGCCAGTAGTATAGAATATTACAGGGGAATCACAGATACGCAGTATTTT.

The J gene is TRBJ1-1, the V gene TRBV5-1, with D unresolved. The V and J ends lost 4 bases and 10 bases respectively, with 17 bases between them. The CDR3 extends over 13 amino acids. Germline CDR1 reads SGHRS; CDR2 reads YFSETQ. The CDR3 sequence is CASSLETDLVAFF. The CDR3 DNA follows: TGCGCCAGCAGCCTGGAAACCGACCTGGTAGCTTTCTTT.

V usage is TRBV6-6 and J usage is TRBJ1-1; 7 positions agree with TRBD1. Germline V gene data show CDR1 as MNHNY and CDR2 as SVGAGI (reference sequence). This CDR3 has 14 residues. J was trimmed by 11 bases and V by 5 bases; bases with no gene match: 14. The CDR3 DNA is TGTGCCAGCAGTAAAGACGACAGGGCCATAGGTGCTTTCTTT. Its protein is CASSKDDRAIGAFF.

The chain links TRBV6-1 to TRBJ1-2; TRBD1 matches at 8 bases. There are 13 residues in the CDR3. Germline V gene lookup returns CDR1 MNHNS and CDR2 SASEGT. V shed 5 bases and J 7 bases; nucleotides not matched to a gene: 6. The CDR3 loop is CASSHDRGGGYTF. The CDR3 DNA sequence: TGTGCCAGCAGTCACGACAGGGGTGGTGGCTACACCTTC.

This sequence joins TRBV30 and TRBJ2-2; 12 bases are a match to TRBD2. Germline V gives CDR1 GTSNPN, CDR2 SVGIG (reference sequence). This CDR3 is 15 amino acids long. Losses at the gene ends were 5 bases for V and 1 base for J; bases not matched to a gene: 2. In nucleotides, the CDR3 is TGTGCCTGGTCTAGCGGGGGGGTGAACACCGGGGAGCTGTTTTTT. It is translated as CAWSSGGVNTGELFF.

This clone was recorded only once. V is TRBV5-1 and J is TRBJ1-6, with no clear D. The CDR3 contains 14 residues. V shed 5 bases and J shed 10 bases, with 16 bases lying between them. Germline V gene sequence: CDR1 SGHRS, CDR2 YFSETQ. CDR3 loop: CASSMGGIESPLHF. The CDR3 DNA is TGCGCCAGCAGTATGGGAGGGATAGAATCACCCCTCCACTTT.

V usage is TRBV13 and J usage is TRBJ2-7, with TRBD1 matching over 10 bases. Germline CDR1 PRHDT, CDR2 FYEKMQ (reference sequence). The CDR3 loop spans 14 amino acids. The ends lost 5 bases at V and 7 bases at J; junction bases unmatched: 8. As DNA, the CDR3 is TGTGCCAGCAGCGCCCGGGACAGGGGTGGTGAGCAGTACTTC. Protein sequence: CASSARDRGGEQYF.

V and J are TRBV18 and TRBJ2-1; D possibly corresponds to TRBD1 (6 bases). Germline CDR1 KGHSH, CDR2 LQKENI. This CDR3 is 15 amino acids long. Trimming took 4 bases from V and 8 from J, leaving 18 bases between them. The CDR3 region is CASSHRRAAGDEQFF. CDR3 nucleotides: TGTGCCAGCTCACACCGTAGGGCAGCAGGGGATGAGCAGTTCTTC.

This clone was found a few times. The V and J genes are TRBV4-2 and TRBJ1-2; 9 bases agree with TRBD1. The germline gives CDR1 LGHNA, CDR2 YNFKEQ. The junction had 5 bases not matched to a gene; V was cut back by 5 bases and J by 7 bases. There are 13 residues in the CDR3. The CDR3 DNA reads as TGTGCCAGCAGCTTGGGGACAGGGAGTGGCTACACCTTC. The encoded protein is CASSLGTGSGYTF.

This clone was counted a single time. The chain is built from TRBV30 and TRBJ1-2; 8 bases line up with TRBD1. The germline gives CDR1 GTSNPN, CDR2 SVGIG (reference sequence). Trimming took 8 bases from V and 4 from J; bases not matched to a gene: 6. This CDR3 contains 12 residues. CDR3 region: CADDRGGYGYTF. CDR3 DNA: TGTGCCGACGACAGGGGCGGCTATGGCTACACCTTC.

The rearrangement uses TRBV5-1 and TRBJ1-2, with D possibly matching TRBD1 (6 bases). The CDR3 consists of 14 residues. V lost 0 bases, J lost 5 bases, and 11 bases lay in between. The V gene's germline CDR1 is SGHRS and CDR2 YFSETQ. The CDR3 bases are TGCGCCAGCAGCTTGGCTCCAGGGGAATATGGCTACACCTTC. Residues: CASSLAPGEYGYTF.

On this clone itself: The sample contains more than one DNA sequence encoding this CDR3. The chain has TRBV29-1 and TRBJ2-7; D uncertain. Per the germline V gene, CDR1 is SQVTM and CDR2 is ANQGSEA. The CDR3 contains 12 residues. Trimming removed 6 bases from V and 2 bases from J, with 11 bases in between. CDR3 loop: CSVGGSTYEQYF. The DNA of the CDR3 is TGCAGCGTGGGCGGTTCCACCTACGAGCAGTACTTC.

The V and J genes are TRBV11-2 and TRBJ1-1; tentative D call: TRBD1 (6 bases). Germline V gives CDR1 SGHAT, CDR2 FQNNGV. Trimming removed 2 bases from V and 4 bases from J, with 8 bases in between. The CDR3 loop spans 13 amino acids. The CDR3 is CASSLNRATEAFF. CDR3 sequence (DNA): TGTGCCAGCAGCTTAAACAGGGCCACTGAAGCTTTCTTT.

J is TRBJ1-1 and V is TRBV7-8; tentative D call: TRBD1 (5 bases). V was pared by 1 base and J by 6 bases, with 12 bases between. From germline, CDR1 is SGHVS and CDR2 FQNEAQ. The CDR3 spans 14 residues. CDR3 nucleotide sequence: TGTGCCAGCAGCTTAGGTACAGGTTTCGCTGAAGCTTTCTTT. Translation gives CASSLGTGFAEAFF.

The chain links TRBV28 to TRBJ2-1; no clear D gene. Between the trimmed V and J ends, which lost 2 bases and 8 bases, there was a span of 10 bases. From germline, CDR1 is MDHEN and CDR2 SYDVKM. The CDR3 is 13 residues long. The CDR3 bases are TGTGCCAGCAGTTTAGAAGGGTTCGATGAGCAGTTCTTC. Translated, it gives CASSLEGFDEQFF. Complete variable domain (other parts from reference TRBV28 and TRBJ2-1): DVKVTQSSRYLVKRTGEKVFLECVQDMDHENMFWYRQDPGLGLRLIYFSYDVKMKEKGDIPEGYSVSREKKERFSLILESASTNQTSMYLCASSLEGFDEQFFGPGTRLTVL.

The chain is built from TRBV15 and TRBJ2-3; possible D gene TRBD1, 6 bases. The V gene's germline CDR1 is LNHNV and CDR2 YYDKDF (reference sequence). The CDR3 contains 15 residues. The V end was cut by 0 bases, the J end by 3 bases, with 10 bases between. The CDR3 region has the DNA TGTGCCACCAGCAGAGATAGGCAGGGGACAGATACGCAGTATTTT. Its protein product is CATSRDRQGTDTQYF.

J is TRBJ2-7 and V is TRBV27, with a possible D match to TRBD2 (7 bases). Germline-derived CDR1 and CDR2 are MNHEY and SMNVEV (reference sequence). This CDR3 has 15 residues. Trimming cost V 8 bases and J 5 bases, with 22 bases left between them. For the CDR3, the DNA is TGTGCCAGCCGTAGGGCAGGGAGGGGGAAGGACGAGCAGTACTTC. Its translation: CASRRAGRGKDEQYF.

For this clone: Other DNA sequences in this sample translate to the same CDR3. The chain is built from TRBV5-1 and TRBJ2-2, with D unresolved. The CDR3 has 14 amino acids. Germline CDR1 reads SGHRS; CDR2 reads YFSETQ. The V end lost 0 bases, the J end lost 5 bases, and 8 bases lay between the germline ends. The CDR3 coding sequence is TGCGCCAGCAGCTTGGGACAAAGTACCGGGGAGCTGTTTTTT. Its translation: CASSLGQSTGELFF.

The V gene is TRBV9, the J gene TRBJ2-3, with D maybe TRBD1 (6 bases). CDR1 SGDLS and CDR2 YYNGEE come from the germline V gene. Trimming pared 2 bases from V and 3 bases from J, leaving 16 bases between. The CDR3 has 16 amino acids. For the CDR3, the DNA is TGTGCCAGCAGCGTGAGACAGGCTGGAGGAACAGATACGCAGTATTTT. Translation: CASSVRQAGGTDTQYF. Filled out from reference TRBV9 and TRBJ2-3, the complete variable domain reads DSGVTQTPKHLITATGQRVTLRCSPRSGDLSVYWYQQSLDQGLQFLIQYYNGEERAKGNILERFSAQQFPDLHSELNLSSLELGDSALYFCASSVRQAGGTDTQYFGPGTRLTVL.

V gene TRBV27 combines with J gene TRBJ2-6; no firm D call. Deletions cut 2 bases from V and 0 bases from J, with 11 bases between. This CDR3 has 17 residues. Per the germline V gene, CDR1 is MNHEY and CDR2 is SMNVEV (reference sequence). The CDR3 coding sequence is TGTGCCAGCAGTTTAGGCTGGGTTAACTCTGGGGCCAACGTCCTGACTTTC. This codes for CASSLGWVNSGANVLTF.